The source of this T cell receptor beta chain is a study of blood T cell repertoires in COVID-19. Turning to the study itself: There were acute and convalescent COVID-19 samples, and they came from the United States, Italy and Spain. Sample material is recorded as cDNA or gDNA derived from T cells, B-cell-depleted T cells, or PBMCs.

J was trimmed by 2 bases and V by 3 bases; bases with no gene match: 3. CDR3 length equals 16 residues. In germline, CDR1 is SGHDN, CDR2 FVKESK. In the original analysis: Reference gene primer amplification gave estimated nucleated cell counts. The assay was immunoSEQ multiplex PCR, and TCRdb's table has in-frame clones only and misses some. V and J calls and clone size come straight from that table; D and trimming were deduced from the DNA. The sample carries 130,000 to 150,000 clones, about four fifths recorded once. Sequencing input: peripheral blood. The receptor comes from a woman older than 75 in a cohort sampled during active or convalescent COVID-19. The rearrangement joins TRBV14 to TRBJ2-1; TRBD2 aligns across 11 bases. Written as DNA, the CDR3 is TGTGCCAGCAGCCAGTGGGGACTAGCGGCCTACAATGAGCAGTTCTTC. Its translation: CASSQWGLAAYNEQFF.